This TCR beta chain was captured by sequencing in a study of T cells in Graves' hyperthyroidism and ophthalmopathy (dated by TCRdb to about 2019). In terms of the full investigation: Peripheral blood was collected at initial diagnosis, before any treatment. TCR V-J signatures able to tell the groups apart were searched for in a discovery cohort of 90 to 100 patients, of whom roughly 42 had Graves' ophthalmopathy and about 55 had stable Graves' hyperthyroidism. Prospective prediction of ophthalmopathy was tested in an independent validation cohort consisting of some 18 hyperthyroidism patients and more than 15 patients who later progressed to ophthalmopathy. For training and testing, the approximately 92 patients in the discovery cohort were randomly divided in a 7:3 ratio. In addition, the study compared T-cell repertoires in thyroid tissue and in blood from five to seven Graves' hyperthyroidism patients. After sampling, hyperthyroidism patients received methimazole starting at 30 mg daily, and ophthalmopathy patients received high-dose intravenous methylprednisolone. The paper describes TCR Vbeta CDR3 sequencing of 140 or so peripheral blood samples, made up of 43 ophthalmopathy patients, 70 to 80 hyperthyroidism patients and roughly 17 progressor patients. Study-wide findings and limitations: No statistical method was used to fix the sample size in advance, and group allocation was not hidden from the investigators. In validation, progression to ophthalmopathy was predicted by the model with nearly 71% sensitivity and 72% to 80% specificity, a median of roughly 6.4 months before onset. Ophthalmopathy was separated from stable hyperthyroidism by a 13 V-J signature model, with approximately 90% sensitivity and approximately 81% specificity obtained in cross-validation and 80%/75% obtained in testing. Blood samples also contained most of the expanded thyroid clonotypes (frequency above 0.001), which suggests that blood repertoires may reflect thyroid immune responses.

The TCR beta CDR3 regions were amplified from RNA transcripts. The TCR CDR3 was subjected to a first round of RT-PCR using the HTBI primer set and the Qiagen OneStep RT-PCR kit. Libraries were constructed in a second round of multiplex PCR, after which size selection and purification were carried out. Sequencing of the libraries was done on an Illumina HiSeq2000 using paired-end 100 bp reads. Per the authors' processing: SOAPnuke was used to process the raw data, with reads discarded if the reads contained adapters or uncalled bases, had a mean Phred below 15, or lacked an exact constant-primer or identifier match. High-quality paired reads were merged with COPE v1.2.5, and unique nucleotide sequences were defined as clonotypes. Clonotypes were aligned to IMGT TRBV, TRBD and TRBJ reference segments using MiTCR v1.1. The analysis included only V-J combinations with a frequency above 0.0001, which together covered 99% to 99.2% of the repertoires. A TCS score was defined as the ratio between F50 (clonal expansion) and ExV (chaos), using BLOSUM62-based TCRdist between CDR3 peptides within each V-J. Welch's t-statistics and random forest reduced fewer than 550 V-J features to 10 to 15, which were used in a naive Bayes classifier (R e1071). The public reads were quality trimmed at Q25 with fastp and then assembled into clones with MiXCR by TCRdb, keeping productive beta chains. A single entry per CDR3 protein holds the most common genes and DNA from its merged rows. TCRdb's processing, not the authors' own work, is the source of the V and J calls. The sample table records around 340,000 distinct CDR3 sequences; about 18% of these occur just once. Jointly, the top ten make up 34% of the sample.

For this chain, trimming is 5 bases at the V end and 8 bases at the J end, and the number of junction bases without a gene match is 7. Spanning cysteine to phenylalanine, the CDR3 consists of 14 amino acids. This entry keeps only the CDR3 DNA: 42 bases, framed from base 1. CDR1 SGHRS and CDR2 YFSETQ were looked up in the germline V gene. Hyperthyroidism patients were aged 18 to 65 years and newly diagnosed, with disease duration of less than 2 months. The study excluded patients with uncontrolled infections, other autoimmune diseases, pregnancy or lactation. Diagnoses were established on the basis of clinical symptoms, serum thyroxine and TRAb, thyroid ultrasound, and orbital computed tomography. For progressor patients, blood was drawn at the first diagnosis of hyperthyroidism, before any ophthalmopathy symptoms had appeared. PBMCs were separated from 8 to 10 ml of fresh peripheral blood using Ficoll-Paque density gradient centrifugation. Patients classed as progressors first received a Graves' hyperthyroidism diagnosis and then went on to develop ophthalmopathy during follow-up. Trizol reagent was used to extract total RNA, and RNA quality was then checked on an Agilent 2100 Bioanalyzer.

Note on this clonotype: Its antigen is not yet known. Base qualities are missing; no much larger clone stands one base away.

The receptor comes from a woman aged 25 to 45 with Graves' hyperthyroidism that later progressed to Graves' ophthalmopathy. The receptor chain draws on TRBV5-1 and TRBJ2-1, with 10 middle bases fitting TRBD2. Sequencing used blood. The CDR3 loop reads CASSLAGGKDEQFF. The bases are TGCGCCAGCAGTTTAGCGGGGGGTAAGGATGAGCAGTTCTTC.